The source of this TCR beta chain is a study of vaccination effects on CD4 cells after COVID-19. Study-level information: BNT162b2 vaccine or mRNA-1273 vaccine was given to participants in two doses.

Expansion of antigen-specific CD4+ T cells with viral peptide pools was carried out by the ViraFEST assay before sequencing. Culturing for roughly 10 days preceded CD4+ T cell isolation. Cultures of under 2.5 million PBMC per well contained 10 IU/ml IL-2 plus 10 ug/ml peptides. The assay was immunoSEQ multiplex PCR, and TCRdb's table has in-frame clones only and misses some. Of tens of thousands of clones listed, approximately 70% are singletons. This clone is labeled as large (0.1 to 1%). Its antigen is currently unknown. Germline V CDR1 and CDR2: SNHLY, FYNNEI. There are 15 residues in the CDR3. V lost 2 bases, J lost 10 bases, and 15 bases lay in between.

The rearrangement uses TRBV2 and TRBJ1-6; D is unclear. The TCR comes from a human donor who received a COVID-19 vaccine. The source was CD4+ T cells from PBMCs cultured with HCoV-229E spike peptides, collected before COVID-19 vaccination. The CDR3 DNA sequence: TGTGCCAGCAGTGAACAGAAAGGGAGTGGGTCACCCCTCCACTTT. The encoded protein is CASSEQKGSGSPLHF.